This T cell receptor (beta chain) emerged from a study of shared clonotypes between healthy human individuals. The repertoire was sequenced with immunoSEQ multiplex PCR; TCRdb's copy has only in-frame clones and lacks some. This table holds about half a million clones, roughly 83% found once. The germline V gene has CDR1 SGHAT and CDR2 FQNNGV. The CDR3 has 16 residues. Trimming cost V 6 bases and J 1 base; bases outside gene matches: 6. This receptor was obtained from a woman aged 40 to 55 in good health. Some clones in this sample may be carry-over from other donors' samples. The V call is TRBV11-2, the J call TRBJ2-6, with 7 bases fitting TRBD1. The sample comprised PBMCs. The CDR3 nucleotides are TGTGCCAGCAGTTGGGACAGAAGGTCTGGGGCCAACGTCCTGACTTTC. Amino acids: CASSWDRRSGANVLTF.